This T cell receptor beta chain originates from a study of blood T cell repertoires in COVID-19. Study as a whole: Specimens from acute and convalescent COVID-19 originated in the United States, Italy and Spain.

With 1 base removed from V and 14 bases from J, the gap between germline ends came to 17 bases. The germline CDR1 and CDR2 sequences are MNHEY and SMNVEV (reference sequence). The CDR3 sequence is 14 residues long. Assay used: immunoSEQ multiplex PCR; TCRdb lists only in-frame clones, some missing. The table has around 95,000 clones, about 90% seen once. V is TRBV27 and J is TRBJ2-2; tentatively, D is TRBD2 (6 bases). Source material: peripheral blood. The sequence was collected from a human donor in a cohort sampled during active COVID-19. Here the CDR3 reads CASSLLALAGGLFF. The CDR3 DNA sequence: TGTGCCAGCAGTTTATTAGCTCTAGCCGGGGGTCTGTTTTTT.